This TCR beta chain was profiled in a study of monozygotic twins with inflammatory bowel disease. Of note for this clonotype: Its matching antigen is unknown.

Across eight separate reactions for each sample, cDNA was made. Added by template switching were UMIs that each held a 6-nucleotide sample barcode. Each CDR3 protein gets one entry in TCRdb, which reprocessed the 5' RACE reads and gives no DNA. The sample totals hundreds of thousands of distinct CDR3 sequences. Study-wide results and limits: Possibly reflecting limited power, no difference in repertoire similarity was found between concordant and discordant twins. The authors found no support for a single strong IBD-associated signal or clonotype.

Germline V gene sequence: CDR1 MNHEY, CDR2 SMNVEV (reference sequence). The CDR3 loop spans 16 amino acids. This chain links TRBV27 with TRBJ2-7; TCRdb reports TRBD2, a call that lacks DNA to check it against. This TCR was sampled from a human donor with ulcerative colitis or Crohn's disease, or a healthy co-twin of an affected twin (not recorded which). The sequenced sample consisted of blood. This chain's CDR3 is CASSPTGTSGRREQYF.